This T cell receptor beta chain came from a study of technical replicates of blood from several donors (dated by TCRdb to about 2017). Worth noting for this clone: What antigen it recognizes has not been identified. It has no much larger one-base neighbor in the sample; base qualities were not kept.

The library was generated by the immunoSEQ multiplex PCR assay. Held by TCRdb, this immuneACCESS table contains in-frame sequences only and omits some clones. Under half of the omission traces to an unresolved V gene where checked; the cause of the rest is unknown. The sample yields roughly 6,400 clones; about 96% were counted once. Approximately 7.8% of the sample goes to the ten largest clones. Measured from the cysteine to the phenylalanine, the CDR3 is 15 residues long. Only the CDR3 DNA stays, 45 bases, in frame from base 1. The V end loses 2 bases and the J end loses 3 bases, and a stretch of 13 bases separates them. The germline V gene encodes CDR1 MDHEN and CDR2 SYDVKM.

The sequence is built from TRBV28 and TRBJ2-5, and possibly TRBD1, on 6 matching bases. The specimen was PBMCs. The receptor was isolated from a human donor in good health. The CDR3 reads CASSLQRAGEETQYF. The DNA sequence is as follows: TGTGCCAGCAGTTTACAACGTGCAGGGGAAGAGACCCAGTACTTC.